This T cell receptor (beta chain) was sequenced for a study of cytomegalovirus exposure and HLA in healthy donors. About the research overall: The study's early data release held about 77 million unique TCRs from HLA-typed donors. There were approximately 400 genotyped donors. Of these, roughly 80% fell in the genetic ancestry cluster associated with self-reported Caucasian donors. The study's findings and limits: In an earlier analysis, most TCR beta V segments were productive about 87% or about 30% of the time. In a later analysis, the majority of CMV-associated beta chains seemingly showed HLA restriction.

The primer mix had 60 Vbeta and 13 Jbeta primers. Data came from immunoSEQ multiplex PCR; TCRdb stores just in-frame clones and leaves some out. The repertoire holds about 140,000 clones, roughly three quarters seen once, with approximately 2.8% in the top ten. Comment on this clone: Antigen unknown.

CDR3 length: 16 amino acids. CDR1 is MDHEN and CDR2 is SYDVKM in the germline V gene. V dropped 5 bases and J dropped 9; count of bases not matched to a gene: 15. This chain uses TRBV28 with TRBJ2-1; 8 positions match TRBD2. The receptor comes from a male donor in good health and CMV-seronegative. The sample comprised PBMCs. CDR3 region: CASSLVAGSGLGEQFF. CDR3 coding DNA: TGTGCCAGCAGTCTCGTAGCGGGGAGTGGTTTGGGTGAGCAGTTCTTC.